This T cell receptor beta chain is drawn from a study of T cells of healthy individuals (dated by TCRdb to 2017 to 2018). The germline V gene gives CDR1 as MNHEY and CDR2 as SVGEGT. Relative to germline, V is 4 bases shorter and J is 0 bases shorter, with 7 bases between their ends. The CDR3 numbers 13 residues from cysteine through phenylalanine. The CDR3 DNA has 39 bases and is translated from base 1. Worth noting for this clonotype: The specificity of this receptor is unknown. No much larger clonotype is one base removed from it; base qualities were not supplied.

The library came from 5' RACE. Sequencing took place on an Illumina MiSeq. The public sequencing data were trimmed at Q25 with fastp and processed into clonotypes with MiXCR by TCRdb, which kept only in-frame beta chains. Duplicate CDR3 protein sequences are folded into a single record with the most common DNA and genes. The sample profile shows around 53,000 distinct CDR3 sequences; approximately 15% of them were found once. The ten largest clones represent around 15% of the sample. This receptor was identified in a human donor in good health. The chain links TRBV6-2 or TRBV6-3 with TRBJ2-7; matching of 6 bases hints at TRBD1 as the D gene. For the CDR3, the sequence is CASSWDNSYEQYF. The nucleotides read TGTGCCAGCAGTTGGGACAACTCCTACGAGCAGTACTTC.